This passage covers 5 T cell receptor beta chains from one sample sequenced in a study of cytomegalovirus exposure and HLA in healthy donors. Vbeta (60) and Jbeta (13) primers were used in the PCR. Produced via immunoSEQ multiplex PCR; TCRdb's table is partial and in-frame only. The sample carries around 85,000 clones, 80% recorded once. The sequenced sample consisted of PBMCs. The receptors were gathered from a woman aged 45-60 years in good health and CMV-seropositive.

In this sample, this clone turned up a few times. This sequence joins TRBV6-5 and TRBJ2-2; TRBD1 matches 7 bases. The V gene's germline CDR1 is MNHEY and CDR2 SVGAGI. The CDR3 is made up of 15 amino acids. With 6 bases clipped from V and 4 bases from J, the junction kept 8 bases outside the gene matches. CDR3 protein: CASSITGTVTGELFF. Written as DNA, the CDR3 is TGTGCCAGCAGCATCACCGGGACAGTCACCGGGGAGCTGTTTTTT.

This clone was detected a few times. The chain combines TRBV9 with TRBJ1-1; perhaps TRBD1 as D (6 bases). CDR1 and CDR2 from the germline V gene are SGDLS and YYNGEE. This CDR3 contains 15 residues. Trimming pared 0 bases from V and 6 bases from J, leaving 15 bases between. CDR3 protein: CASSVGGQGFAEAFF. CDR3 DNA sequence: TGTGCCAGCAGCGTAGGTGGGCAGGGGTTCGCTGAAGCTTTCTTT.

This chain joins TRBV7-9 and TRBJ2-5, with 9 bases lining up with TRBD2. CDR1 and CDR2 (germline): SEHNR, FQNEAQ (reference sequence). Unmatched junction bases numbered 4, after V lost 4 bases and J lost 4 bases. This CDR3 has 14 residues. The CDR3 sequence: CASSSAGGRETQYF. The CDR3 DNA reads as TGTGCCAGCAGCTCCGCGGGGGGGCGAGAGACCCAGTACTTC.

The chain carries TRBV10-3 and TRBJ2-2; 12 positions match TRBD1. Germline trimming cut 6 bases from V and 3 bases from J; bases unmatched to any gene: 2. CDR3 length: 15 amino acids. CDR1 is ENHRY, CDR2 SYGVKD, per germline. The CDR3, as DNA: TGTGCCATCAGGGGACAGGGGGCTGACACCGGGGAGCTGTTTTTT. Amino acid sequence: CAIRGQGADTGELFF.

The gene calls are TRBV7-2 and TRBJ1-5; 9 bases align to TRBD1. J gave up 6 bases and V 5 bases, and 8 bases lay outside the gene matches. The CDR3 spans 15 residues. Germline loops: CDR1 SGHTA, CDR2 FQGNSA. CDR3 nucleotide sequence: TGTGCCAGCAGCCTTACAGGGGGCGAGCGTCAGCCCCAGCATTTT. The encoded protein is CASSLTGGERQPQHF.